The present entry profiles one T cell receptor (beta chain) with its context. The antigen is undetermined. These data come from a study of shared clonotypes between healthy human individuals. Study-level results: An anticipated effect of sequencing depth on clonotype sharing among donors was recognized. Estimated richness was generally greater in naive than memory subsets.

Here immunoSEQ multiplex PCR was the method, and the copy in TCRdb shows in-frame clones only, minus some. The data hold some 900,000 clones, with around 80% observed a single time. Per germline, CDR1 SGDLS and CDR2 YYNGEE. The CDR3 is 13 residues long. V was pared by 3 bases and J by 5 bases, with 10 bases between. Donors were healthy HIV-negative adults without recently reported acute infections or vaccinations. The sequenced sample consisted of memory CD4+ T cells sorted from blood. Subset defined: CD45RA-negative fraction. The chain recombines TRBV9 with TRBJ2-3; no clear D. The origin of this receptor is a man aged 18 to 30 in good health. CDR3 in DNA: TGTGCCAGCAGCGCTGCACCGGGAGATACGCAGTATTTT. This codes for CASSAAPGDTQYF.